These 15 T cell receptor beta chains came from one sample sequenced in a study of shared clonotypes between healthy human individuals (dated by TCRdb to 2018 to 2020). Library construction relied on the immunoSEQ multiplex PCR assay. TCRdb holds this immuneACCESS table with in-frame rearrangements only. Some clones are missing; in checked studies, unresolved V genes explain under half, and the rest has no known cause. This sample gives over a million clones in total; roughly 70% of them show up just once. Around 1.5% of the sample goes to the ten largest clones. The sample consisted of memory CD4+ T cells sorted from blood. This sample's cell subset or site label indicates: CD45RA-negative fraction. The receptors originated from a man younger than 35 in good health.

This clone was counted between two and nine times. The chain joins TRBV14 to TRBJ1-1; D call uncertain. V gave up 0 bases and J gave up 4 bases, with 12 bases separating them. Germline loops: CDR1 SGHDN, CDR2 FVKESK. The CDR3 extends over 15 amino acids. In nucleotides, the CDR3 is TGTGCCAGCAGCCAAGATAGGCGTGGTAGCACTGAAGCTTTCTTT. This gives the protein CASSQDRRGSTEAFF.

The gene calls are TRBV2 and TRBJ1-1, with D hard to call. This CDR3 is built from 15 residues. V was trimmed by 4 bases and J by 6 bases, leaving 18 bases between them. Per the germline V gene, CDR1 is SNHLY and CDR2 is FYNNEI. Here the CDR3 reads CASSARYLTKAEAFF. CDR3 in DNA: TGTGCCAGCAGTGCTCGGTATTTGACGAAGGCTGAAGCTTTCTTT.

The gene calls are TRBV4-1 and TRBJ1-5; TRBD1 matches at 8 bases. The CDR3 is made up of 18 amino acids. Germline values: CDR1 MGHRA, CDR2 YSYEKL. V lost 1 base, J lost 6 bases, and 14 bases stayed unmatched. The DNA for the CDR3 is TGCGCCAGCAGCCAAGTCCCCTTACAGGGGGGGGGTTTTCAGCCCCAGCATTTT. This codes for CASSQVPLQGGGFQPQHF.

The sample holds a few counts of this clone. The CDR3 DNA follows: TGTGCTAGTGCTACCCTACCCACCTACGAGCAGTACTTC. It translates to CASATLPTYEQYF. This chain links TRBV12-5 with TRBJ2-7; D is undetermined. Germline V lookup: CDR1 LGHNT, CDR2 FRNRAP. Trimming shortened V by 7 bases and J by 2 bases, and 12 bases separated the two germline ends. The CDR3 has 13 residues.

V is TRBV10-3 and J is TRBJ2-3, with D unresolved. Germline assignment: CDR1 ENHRY and CDR2 SYGVKD. This CDR3 is 14 amino acids long. Between the trimmed V and J ends, which lost 6 bases and 3 bases, there was a span of 13 bases. CDR3 in DNA: TGTGCCATCAGGGAGAATGCCTGGACAGATACGCAGTATTTT. Residues: CAIRENAWTDTQYF.

The genes are TRBV10-2 and TRBJ1-6; a possible D gene is TRBD1 (6 bases). The CDR3 totals 14 residues. Germline V lookup: CDR1 WSHSY, CDR2 SAAADI. V gave up 6 bases and J gave up 5 bases, with 11 bases separating them. Here the CDR3 reads CASRGGQNNSPLHF. The CDR3 DNA is TGCGCCAGCAGAGGGGGACAAAATAATTCACCCCTCCACTTT.

The table lists this clone with a count of one. The chain recombines TRBV10-3 with TRBJ2-2; 8 bases fit TRBD2. Germline V lookup: CDR1 ENHRY, CDR2 SYGVKD. The CDR3 runs to 14 residues. After removal of 10 bases from V and 5 bases from J, the junction contained 9 bases not matched to a gene. The CDR3 region is CATKTSEGTGELFF. The CDR3 nucleotides are TGTGCCACTAAGACTAGCGAGGGGACCGGGGAGCTGTTTTTT.

V usage is TRBV28 and J usage is TRBJ1-2; D remains unclear. The length of the CDR3 is 14 residues. V was clipped by 2 bases and J by 0 bases, with 7 bases between them. CDR1 and CDR2 from the germline V gene are MDHEN and SYDVKM. CDR3 residues: CASSLQVPNYGYTF. The DNA of the CDR3 is TGTGCCAGCAGTTTACAGGTGCCTAACTATGGCTACACCTTC.

The V and J genes are TRBV2 and TRBJ2-1; TRBD1 matches at 11 bases. V shed 8 bases and J 5 bases; nucleotides not matched to a gene: 8. Germline values: CDR1 SNHLY, CDR2 FYNNEI. The CDR3 runs to 15 residues. CDR3 sequence: CASGLGTGGNNEQFF. The CDR3 DNA sequence: TGTGCCAGCGGCCTCGGGACAGGGGGAAACAATGAGCAGTTCTTC. Based on the CDR3 plus reference TRBV2 and TRBJ2-1, the full variable domain is EPEVTQTPSHQVTQMGQEVILRCVPISNHLYFYWYRQILGQKVEFLVSFYNNEISEKSEIFDDQFSVERPDGSNFTLKIRSTKLEDSAMYFCASGLGTGGNNEQFFGPGTRLTVL.

The rearrangement uses TRBV5-4 and TRBJ2-1; possibly TRBD1 or TRBD2 for D (5 bases each). The CDR3 is 13 residues long. Germline lookup yields CDR1 SGHNT and CDR2 YYREEE (reference sequence). V was pared by 0 bases and J by 8 bases, with 9 bases between. CDR3 sequence reads: CASSLAGSYEQFF. The CDR3 bases are TGTGCCAGCAGCTTGGCAGGGAGCTATGAGCAGTTCTTC.

This sequence joins TRBV10-1 and TRBJ2-3; D ambiguous. Deletions cut 0 bases from V and 8 bases from J, with 9 bases between. The length of the CDR3 is 13 residues. Germline V gene sequence: CDR1 WNHNN, CDR2 SYGVQD (reference sequence). The CDR3 bases are TGCGCCAGCAGTGAGTCGCAGACGGGTACGCAGTATTTT. Its translation is CASSESQTGTQYF.

This clone was observed a few times. The same CDR3 also results from other DNA sequences found in this sample. The CDR3 here is CASGQARNEQFF. CDR3 nucleotides: TGTGCCAGCGGCCAAGCCCGCAATGAGCAGTTCTTC. V gene TRBV2 combines with J gene TRBJ2-1; D not resolved. Germline V gene data show CDR1 as SNHLY and CDR2 as FYNNEI. V lost 8 bases and J lost 6, with 11 bases in between. The CDR3 loop spans 12 amino acids.

V is TRBV7-9 and J is TRBJ1-1; D is unclear. The CDR3 has 14 amino acids. Trimming stripped 2 bases from V and 1 base from J, with 8 bases between. The V gene's germline CDR1 is SEHNR and CDR2 FQNEAQ (reference sequence). CDR3 sequence reads: CASSLSYQNTEAFF. CDR3 DNA sequence: TGTGCCAGCAGCTTATCGTACCAGAACACTGAAGCTTTCTTT.

The genes are TRBV7-2 and TRBJ2-3; D is perhaps TRBD2 (5 bases). The CDR3 is 16 amino acids. Deletions cut 3 bases from V and 2 bases from J, with 15 bases between. The germline V gene has CDR1 SGHTA and CDR2 FQGNSA. The CDR3 loop is CASSFLGGRVTDTQYF. Written as DNA, the CDR3 is TGTGCCAGCAGCTTTTTGGGTGGGCGGGTCACAGATACGCAGTATTTT.

The chain has TRBV5-4 and TRBJ2-1; no reliable D call. V shed 0 bases and J shed 12 bases, with 10 bases lying between them. CDR1 and CDR2 (germline): SGHNT, YYREEE (reference sequence). This CDR3 contains 12 residues. This CDR3 is CASSLARVRQFF. CDR3 in DNA: TGTGCCAGCAGCTTGGCCCGGGTTAGGCAGTTCTTC.